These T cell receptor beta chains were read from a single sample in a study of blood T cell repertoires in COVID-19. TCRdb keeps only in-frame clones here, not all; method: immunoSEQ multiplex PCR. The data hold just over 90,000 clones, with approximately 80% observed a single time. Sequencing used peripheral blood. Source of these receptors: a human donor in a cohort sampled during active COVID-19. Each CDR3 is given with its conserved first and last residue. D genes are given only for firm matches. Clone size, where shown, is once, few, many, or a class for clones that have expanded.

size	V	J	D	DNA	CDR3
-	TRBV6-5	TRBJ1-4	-	TGTGCCAGCAGTTATTCGACAGCAACTAATGAAAAACTGTTTTTT	CASSYSTATNEKLFF
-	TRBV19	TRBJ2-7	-	TGTGCCAGTAGCGACGGGACATCCTACGAGCAGTACTTC	CASSDGTSYEQYF
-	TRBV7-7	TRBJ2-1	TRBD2	TGTGCCAGCAGCTTAGCGGCTAGCGGGAGTGGAGAGCAGTTCTTC	CASSLAASGSGEQFF
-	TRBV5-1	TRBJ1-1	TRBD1	TGCGCCAGCGGAGCGGGCGGGACAGGCCAGGCTTTCTTT	CASGAGGTGQAFF
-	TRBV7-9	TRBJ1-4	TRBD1	TGTGCCAGCAGCCCCGACAGGGGAACAACTAATGAAAAACTGTTTTTT	CASSPDRGTTNEKLFF
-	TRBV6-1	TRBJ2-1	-	TGTGCCAGCAGTGAAGCGCGATGGATGCCCGGGGGTGAGCAGTTCTTC	CASSEARWMPGGEQFF
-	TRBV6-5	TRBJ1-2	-	TGTGCCAGCAGCCCACCGGGACACCTCCTCGGTGGCTACACCTTC	CASSPPGHLLGGYTF
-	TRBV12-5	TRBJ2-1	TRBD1	TGTGCTAGTGGCCCCAAGGGGGACAGTTCCTACAATGAGCAGTTCTTC	CASGPKGDSSYNEQFF
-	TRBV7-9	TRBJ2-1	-	TGTGCCAGCAGCCCCCCGGGTAGGGGGAGCGGCTACAATGAGCAGTTCTTC	CASSPPGRGSGYNEQFF
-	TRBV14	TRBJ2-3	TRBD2	TGTGCCAGCAGATACCTTAGCGGGAGTCCCTCACATTATTTCACAGATACGCAGTATTTT	CASRYLSGSPSHYFTDTQYF
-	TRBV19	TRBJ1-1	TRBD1	TGTGCCAGTAGTATAGTTAGGAGACAGGGGTTTGGCACTGAAGCTTTCTTT	CASSIVRRQGFGTEAFF
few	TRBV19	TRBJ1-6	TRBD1	TGTGCCAGTACCCTCGACAGGGCGGAGAATTCACCCCTCCACTTT	CASTLDRAENSPLHF
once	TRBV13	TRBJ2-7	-	TGTGCCAGCAGCGCAAGCGGGCACTCCTACGAGCAGTACTTC	CASSASGHSYEQYF
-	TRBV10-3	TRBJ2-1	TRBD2	TGTGCCATCAGTTTGACTAGCGGGAGAGAAAATGAGCAGTTCTTC	CAISLTSGRENEQFF
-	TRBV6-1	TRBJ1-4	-	TGTGCCAGCAGTGGAGGACAGTCGGGGTTAGTGGAAAAACTGTTTTTT	CASSGGQSGLVEKLFF
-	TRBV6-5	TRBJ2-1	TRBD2	TGTGCCAGCAGTTTGAGCGGGAGGGCCGACAATGAGCAGTTCTTC	CASSLSGRADNEQFF
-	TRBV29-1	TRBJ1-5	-	TGCAGCGTTGTGACTACGGAGAATCAGCCCCAGCATTTT	CSVVTTENQPQHF
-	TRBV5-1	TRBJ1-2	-	TGCGCCAGCAGCGACGACAGGACTGGTGGCTACACCTTC	CASSDDRTGGYTF
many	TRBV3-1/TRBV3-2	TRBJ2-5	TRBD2	TGTGCCAGCAGCCTTGCACTAGCGTATTCAGAGACCCAGTACTTC	CASSLALAYSETQYF
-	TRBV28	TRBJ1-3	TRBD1	TGTGCCAGCAGTCCTTACCGTCGGGACAGACTCTCTGGAAACACCATATATTTT	CASSPYRRDRLSGNTIYF
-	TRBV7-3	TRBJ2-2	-	TGTGCCAGCAGTCTACTGAACACCGGGGAGCTGTTTTTT	CASSLLNTGELFF
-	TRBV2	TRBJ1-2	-	TGTGCCAGCACCCCTTCAGGGGTTTCGCGTAACTATGGCTACACCTTC	CASTPSGVSRNYGYTF
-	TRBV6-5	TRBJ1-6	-	TGTGCCAGCAGGGAGTTGAGCTCCTATAATTCACCCCTCCACTTT	CASRELSSYNSPLHF
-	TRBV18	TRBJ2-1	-	TGTGCCAGCTCACCACAGCGGGCAGATTACAATGAGCAGTTCTTC	CASSPQRADYNEQFF
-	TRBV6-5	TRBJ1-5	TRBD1	TGTGCCAGCGGACAGGGTCGTCAGCAGCCCCAGCATTTT	CASGQGRQQPQHF
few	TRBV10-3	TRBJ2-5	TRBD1	TGTGCCATCAGTGACTTTAAAGGGACAGTAGGAGAGACCCAGTACTTC	CAISDFKGTVGETQYF
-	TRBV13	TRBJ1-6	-	TGTGCCAGCAGCTTAGGAGCCAGGATAACTCTCCACTTT	CASSLGARITLHF
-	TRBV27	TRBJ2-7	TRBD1	TGTGCCAGCAGTTGGGGGACAGGGGGCTACGAGCAGTACTTC	CASSWGTGGYEQYF
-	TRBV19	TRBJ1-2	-	TGTGCCAGTAGTATAGGAGGGTTTGAATCCGATGGCTACACCTTC	CASSIGGFESDGYTF
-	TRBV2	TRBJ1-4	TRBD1	TGTGCCAGCAGCCCGACAGGGGGCGGGGAAAAACTGTTTTTT	CASSPTGGGEKLFF
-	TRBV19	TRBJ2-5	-	TGTGCCAGTACCCGACAGGCCTCAGAGACCCAGTACTTC	CASTRQASETQYF
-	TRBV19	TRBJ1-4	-	TGTGCCAGTAGTATTGACAGAACGAATGAAAAACTGTTTTTT	CASSIDRTNEKLFF
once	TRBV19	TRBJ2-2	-	TGTGCCAGTAGTATAGCGGGGGGCGTAAACACCGGGGAGCTGTTTTTT	CASSIAGGVNTGELFF
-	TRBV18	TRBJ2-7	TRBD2	TGTGCCAGCAAGACTAGCGGAACCTACGAGCAGTACTTC	CASKTSGTYEQYF
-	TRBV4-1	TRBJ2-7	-	TGCGCCAGCAGCCAAGAGGCCAGATCCTACGAGCAGTACTTC	CASSQEARSYEQYF
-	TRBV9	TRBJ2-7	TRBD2	TGTGCCAGCAGCGTAGCGGCTAGCGGGACTCGGGGGGAGCAGTACTTC	CASSVAASGTRGEQYF
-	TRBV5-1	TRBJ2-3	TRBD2	TGCGCCAGCAGCATAACCGGGACTAGCGGGTCCACAGATACGCAGTATTTT	CASSITGTSGSTDTQYF
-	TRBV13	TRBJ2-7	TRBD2	TGTGCCAGCAGCTTAGCGGGGGGGCCCTACGAGCAGTACTTC	CASSLAGGPYEQYF
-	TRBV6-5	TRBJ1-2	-	TGTGCCAGCTCCTCGACAGGAATCTATGGCTACACCTTC	CASSSTGIYGYTF
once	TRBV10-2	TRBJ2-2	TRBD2	TGCGCCAGCCGCTGGGAGGGCACCGGGGAGCTGTTTTTT	CASRWEGTGELFF
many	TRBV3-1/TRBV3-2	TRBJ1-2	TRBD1	TGTGCCAGCAGCCAAAGACAGGGGGGGACGTCCTTC	CASSQRQGGTSF
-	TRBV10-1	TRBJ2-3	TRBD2	TGCGCCAGCAGGGGGGGACTAGCGGGCACAGATACGCAGTATTTT	CASRGGLAGTDTQYF
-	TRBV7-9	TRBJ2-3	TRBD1	TGTGCCAGCAGCCCTTCAAGGACAGGGAGTAGGGGAGATACGCAGTATTTT	CASSPSRTGSRGDTQYF
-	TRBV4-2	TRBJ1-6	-	TGTGCCAGCAGCCAAGAAGTAGGAGGGTTTAATTCACCCCTCCACTTT	CASSQEVGGFNSPLHF
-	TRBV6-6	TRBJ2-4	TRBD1	TGTGCCAGCAGCGACCAGACAGGGGGTCAAAACATTCAGTACTTC	CASSDQTGGQNIQYF